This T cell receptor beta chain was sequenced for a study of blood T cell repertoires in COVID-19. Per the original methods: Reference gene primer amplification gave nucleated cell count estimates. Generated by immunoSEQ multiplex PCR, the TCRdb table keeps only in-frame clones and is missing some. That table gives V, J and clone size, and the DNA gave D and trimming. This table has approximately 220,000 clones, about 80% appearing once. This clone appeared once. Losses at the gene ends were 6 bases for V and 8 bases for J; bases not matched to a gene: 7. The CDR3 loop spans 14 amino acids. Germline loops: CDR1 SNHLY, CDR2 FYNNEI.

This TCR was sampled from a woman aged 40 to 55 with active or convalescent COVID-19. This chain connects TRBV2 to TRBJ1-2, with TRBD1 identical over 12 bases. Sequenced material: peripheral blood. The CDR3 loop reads CASRTGTGGAGYTF. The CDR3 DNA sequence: TGTGCCAGCAGGACCGGGACAGGGGGCGCCGGCTACACCTTC.